Listed here are 21 T cell receptor beta chains from one sample, sequenced in a study of CD8+ T cells in alopecia areata. As the sequencing template, cDNA was produced by extracting RNA and reverse transcribing it. Clones were sequenced by immunoSEQ multiplex PCR, and TCRdb holds only the in-frame ones, with some missing. The sample has 110,000 or so clones; 30% to 40% are singletons. The material sequenced was CD4+ T cells sorted from blood. These receptors were obtained from a human donor with alopecia areata.

The chain carries TRBV29-1 and TRBJ1-2; 11 bases match TRBD1. The germline V gene has CDR1 SQVTM and CDR2 ANQGSEA. This CDR3 is built from 14 residues. The junction had 8 bases not matched to a gene; V was cut back by 3 bases and J by 8 bases. CDR3 region: CSVDVDRGRGGYTF. DNA for the CDR3: TGCAGCGTTGATGTGGACAGGGGGCGCGGGGGCTACACCTTC. Drawing the rest from reference TRBV29-1 and TRBJ1-2, the complete variable domain is SAVISQKPSRDICQRGTSLTIQCQVDSQVTMMFWYRQQPGQSLTLIATANQGSEATYESGFVIDKFPISRPNLTFSTLTVSNMSPEDSSIYLCSVDVDRGRGGYTFGSGTRLTVV.

This chain connects TRBV7-9 to TRBJ2-7; D is possibly TRBD1 or TRBD2 (5 bases each). V lost 3 bases and J 2 bases, leaving 17 bases between the germline ends. Germline CDR1 and CDR2: SEHNR and FQNEAQ (reference sequence). The length of the CDR3 is 16 residues. CDR3 sequence reads: CASSFPSGTGTYEQYF. The CDR3 nucleotides read TGTGCCAGCAGCTTTCCCTCCGGGACGGGAACCTACGAGCAGTACTTC.

J is TRBJ1-4 and V is TRBV4-3, with D tentatively TRBD1 (6 bases). Looked up from germline, CDR1 is LGHNA and CDR2 is YSLEER. Between the trimmed V and J ends, which lost 0 bases and 7 bases, there was a span of 21 bases. The CDR3 loop spans 18 amino acids. The CDR3 DNA is TGCGCCAGCAGCCAAGATCTTTTCTCAGGGGCAGGCGCTGAAAAACTGTTTTTT. It yields the protein CASSQDLFSGAGAEKLFF.

This sequence joins TRBV4-3 and TRBJ2-1, with D perhaps matching TRBD2 (5 bases). Trimming cost V 3 bases and J 5 bases, with 17 bases left between them. Germline-derived CDR1 and CDR2 are LGHNA and YSLEER. The CDR3 totals 16 residues. Here the CDR3 DNA reads TGCGCCAGCAGCCACGCCGCGTCCTCGGGGAACAATGAGCAGTTCTTC. The encoded protein is CASSHAASSGNNEQFF.

The chain's CDR3 is CASSQALAGAVHEQFF. DNA of the CDR3: TGCGCCAGCAGCCAAGCTCTAGCGGGAGCCGTACATGAGCAGTTCTTC. The chain is built from TRBV4-3 and TRBJ2-1; 10 bases agree with TRBD2. Germline V gives CDR1 LGHNA, CDR2 YSLEER. This CDR3 is 16 amino acids long. V lost 1 base to trimming and J lost 8 bases; unmatched junction nucleotides: 8.

This clone was detected only a few times. The gene calls are TRBV2 and TRBJ1-1; D remains unclear. The CDR3 runs 14 residues. Trimming left V 6 bases short and J 5 bases short, with 16 bases between. Germline CDR1 and CDR2: SNHLY and FYNNEI. CDR3 in amino acids: CASRTWTEGTEAFF. DNA of the CDR3: TGTGCCAGCAGGACTTGGACCGAAGGGACTGAAGCTTTCTTT.

The chain links TRBV7-9 to TRBJ1-4, with a tentative D call TRBD1 (6 bases). V lost 5 bases and J lost 4, with 11 bases in between. CDR1 is SEHNR and CDR2 is FQNEAQ in the germline V gene (reference sequence). This CDR3 has 14 amino acids. The CDR3 spells CASSQDRLNEKLFF. The CDR3 coding sequence is TGTGCCAGCAGCCAAGACAGGCTTAATGAAAAACTGTTTTTT.

V usage is TRBV6-5 and J usage is TRBJ2-5; D tentatively fits TRBD1 or TRBD2 (5 bases each). In germline, CDR1 is MNHEY, CDR2 SVGAGI. Trimming removed 8 bases from V and 9 bases from J, with 19 bases in between. This CDR3 spans 13 amino acids. The CDR3 sequence: CASGTGRLGAQYF. The DNA for the CDR3 is TGTGCCAGCGGTACGGGCCGCCTGGGGGCCCAGTACTTC.

This clone was counted between two and nine times. The rearrangement joins TRBV7-9 to TRBJ2-1, with a weak D call TRBD2 (6 bases). Trimming pared 0 bases from V and 5 bases from J, leaving 17 bases between. Germline CDR1 is SEHNR and CDR2 is FQNEAQ (reference sequence). The CDR3 consists of 17 residues. In nucleotides, the CDR3 is TGTGCCAGCAGCTTAGCGTTGGGGGGAGTGGGTGACAATGAGCAGTTCTTC. Its translation: CASSLALGGVGDNEQFF.

The DNA of the CDR3 is TGCAGCGCTACCGGGACCCTGGAGGTGACCCAGTACTTC. Translated: CSATGTLEVTQYF. This chain links TRBV29-1 with TRBJ2-5; D is tentatively TRBD1 or TRBD2 (5 bases each). Germline values: CDR1 SQVTM, CDR2 ANQGSEA. This CDR3 has 13 residues. Trimming took off 7 bases at V and 7 bases at J, with 19 bases between the two ends.

The rearrangement links TRBV6-5 to TRBJ2-7; maybe TRBD1 (5 bases). The length of the CDR3 is 14 residues. Trimming pared 5 bases from V and 1 base from J, leaving 12 bases between. Looked up from germline, CDR1 is MNHEY and CDR2 is SVGAGI. CDR3 sequence: CASSRADRSYEQYF. The CDR3 DNA reads as TGTGCCAGCAGTCGAGCTGACAGATCCTACGAGCAGTACTTC.

V gene TRBV5-1 combines with J gene TRBJ2-2, with D uncertain. In germline, CDR1 is SGHRS, CDR2 YFSETQ. The CDR3 loop spans 14 amino acids. Trimming left V 1 base short and J 1 base short, with 5 bases between. CDR3: CASSLLVNTGELFF. The CDR3 DNA reads TGCGCCAGCAGCTTGTTGGTGAACACCGGGGAGCTGTTTTTT.

V and J are TRBV7-2 and TRBJ1-2, with D perhaps matching TRBD1 (5 bases). The CDR3 runs 16 residues. The ends were cut back, 6 bases at V and 2 bases at J, with 19 bases in the middle. Per germline, CDR1 SGHTA and CDR2 FQGNSA. Here the CDR3 DNA reads TGTGCCAGCAGTCCCGACCCGGGACGGCGGAACTATGGCTACACCTTC. This codes for CASSPDPGRRNYGYTF.

A few counts support this clone. CDR3 bases: TGCAGCGTAAGAGTGGGCACCGGGGAGCTGTTTTTT. Translated: CSVRVGTGELFF. The V gene is TRBV29-1, the J gene TRBJ2-2; D remains ambiguous. V lost 6 bases and J 4 bases, leaving 9 bases between the germline ends. The CDR3 sequence is 12 residues long. Germline V CDR1 and CDR2: SQVTM, ANQGSEA.

This chain connects TRBV7-2 to TRBJ2-7; D ambiguous. CDR1 is SGHTA, CDR2 FQGNSA, per germline. Deletions cut 3 bases from V and 3 bases from J, with 6 bases between. This CDR3 is built from 12 residues. CDR3 region: CASSLTLYEQYF. The CDR3 DNA reads as TGTGCCAGCAGCTTGACACTCTACGAGCAGTACTTC.

This chain uses TRBV20-1 with TRBJ2-7; D may be TRBD1 (6 bases). The CDR3 covers 11 residues. Germline assignment: CDR1 DFQATT and CDR2 SNEGSKA (reference sequence). V was cut by 6 bases and J by 6 bases, with 12 bases left in between. In DNA, the CDR3 is TGCAGTGCGGACGGACAGTTCGAGCAGTACTTC. Protein sequence: CSADGQFEQYF.

V usage is TRBV29-1 and J usage is TRBJ2-1; TRBD2 matches at 12 bases. Germline CDR1 and CDR2: SQVTM and ANQGSEA. This CDR3 contains 15 residues. Trimming cost V 5 bases and J 6 bases; bases outside gene matches: 8. CDR3 nucleotide sequence: TGCAGCGTTCGAGAGCCGGGACTAGCGGGCAATGAGCAGTTCTTC. This sequence encodes CSVREPGLAGNEQFF.

This clone was detected a few times. The rearrangement joins TRBV30 to TRBJ1-2; TRBD1 is a possible D gene (5 bases). The CDR3 totals 12 residues. The V gene lost 5 bases and the J gene lost 3 bases, with 10 bases spanning the gap. CDR1 and CDR2 (germline): GTSNPN, SVGIG (reference sequence). CDR3 sequence: CAWGRQYYGYTF. The CDR3 DNA follows: TGTGCCTGGGGCAGACAGTACTATGGCTACACCTTC.

This clone has just a few counts. The chain has TRBV29-1 and TRBJ2-1; 7 nucleotides match TRBD2. With 6 bases clipped from V and 0 bases from J, the junction kept 2 bases outside the gene matches. The CDR3 is 13 residues long. Germline CDR1 reads SQVTM; CDR2 reads ANQGSEA. CDR3 bases: TGCAGCGTCACTAGCGACTCCTACAATGAGCAGTTCTTC. Its protein product is CSVTSDSYNEQFF.

This clone was seen a few times. The chain employs TRBV28 and TRBJ2-6; unclear D gene. In germline, CDR1 is MDHEN, CDR2 SYDVKM. This CDR3 is 15 amino acids long. Trimming left V 6 bases short and J 0 bases short, with 9 bases between. For the CDR3, the DNA is TGTGCCAGCAGCCTTCCAGGCTCTGGGGCCAACGTCCTGACTTTC. Protein: CASSLPGSGANVLTF.

The chain has TRBV6-6 and TRBJ2-1; TRBD1 matches 7 bases. Germline V CDR1 and CDR2: MNHNY, SVGAGI (reference sequence). The CDR3 totals 14 residues. V dropped 6 bases and J dropped 9; count of bases not matched to a gene: 11. CDR3: CASRQTGIHTEQFF. The DNA of the CDR3 is TGTGCCAGCAGGCAGACAGGGATTCATACTGAGCAGTTCTTC.